The T cell receptor beta chain described here comes from a study of T cell repertoires in cytomegalovirus infection (dated by TCRdb to the late 2010s). Concerning the study at large: Alongside well-studied HLA-B-restricted epitopes, the peptide stimulations were aimed at recently identified HLA-C-restricted CMV epitopes, whose presentation resists viral immunomodulation. The HLA type of each donor mattered for the analysis, because public TCR beta signatures pointed to carriage of CMV infection along with the matching HLA type.

Paper-wide results and their limitations: The ex vivo response was dominated by HLA-C-restricted CMV-specific TCR beta clonotypes, and the single most frequent clonotype in two of eight donors was supplied by these HLA-C-restricted clonotypes. In both this cohort and an independent cohort of a few hundred donors, the cumulative frequency of public TCR beta family members distinguished carriers of CMV infection plus the relevant HLA type.

This clonotype was observed a single time. Its antigen remains undetermined. No base quality values were provided; no much bigger clone lies one nucleotide off. A lone read gives weak evidence. What the treatment or condition label conveys for this sample: in vitro stimulation with specific CMV peptide epitopes to enrich CMV-specific T cells. The instrument was an Illumina HiSeq 1500. TCRdb reprocessed the public reads (quality trimming at Q25 with fastp, clone calling with MiXCR) and kept in-frame beta chains. When rows share a CDR3 protein, they turn into one entry using the most common DNA and genes. Across this sample there are a few hundred thousand distinct CDR3 sequences, with almost 30% seen only once. The ten top clones hold 20% of the sample. The germline V gene sets CDR1 to MNHEY and CDR2 to SVGAGI. From its cysteine to its phenylalanine, the CDR3 spans 14 amino acids. Only the CDR3 portion is preserved as DNA: 42 bases, with reading frame beginning at the first base. Relative to germline, V is missing 6 bases and J is missing 4 bases, with 6 bases of the junction outside any gene match.

The sample was cultured PBMCs, taken from culture after CMV antigen stimulation. The sequence was collected from a human donor in good health (CMV status not recorded). Some clones in this sample may be carry-over from other donors' samples. Recombination joined TRBV6-5 with TRBJ1-1; TRBD1 matches 9 bases in the middle. The CDR3 protein is CASRRGQGGTEAFF. In nucleotides, the sequence is TGTGCCAGCAGAAGGGGACAGGGAGGCACTGAAGCTTTCTTT.